This T cell receptor (beta chain) was sequenced for a study of blood T cell repertoires in COVID-19. The protocol was immunoSEQ multiplex PCR, while the TCRdb copy is restricted to in-frame clones and leaves out a portion. The sample shows 150,000 to 200,000 clones, over 80% of them seen only once. Participants were aged 18 to 89 years from around 24 US areas. Within 2 weeks before study entry, exposed participants met a COVID-19 case. V was pared by 6 bases and J by 4 bases, with 9 bases between. The length of the CDR3 is 12 residues. Germline loops: CDR1 LNHDA, CDR2 SQIVND (reference sequence). This TCR derives from a man between 65 and 85 years old who had been exposed to COVID-19. The sample consisted of PBMCs or T cells enriched from blood (not recorded which). V usage is TRBV19 and J usage is TRBJ1-1; no clear D. The CDR3 DNA is TGTGCCAGTAGCCGGAGGTCCACTGAAGCTTTCTTT. Translated: CASSRRSTEAFF. The full variable domain, rest sourced from reference TRBV19 and TRBJ1-1, is DGGITQSPKYLFRKEGQNVTLSCEQNLNHDAMYWYRQDPGQGLRLIYYSQIVNDFQKGDIAEGYSVSREKKESFPLTVTSAQKNPTAFYLCASSRRSTEAFFGQGTRLTVV.